The 26 T cell receptor beta chains presented below share a single source sample, sequenced in a study of T cell responses to AZD1222 COVID-19 vaccine (dated by TCRdb to the early 2020s). The library relied on the immunoSEQ multiplex PCR assay. TCRdb mirrors the immuneACCESS table, restricted to in-frame sequences. Some clones are absent from its copies; in checked studies, under half trace to an unresolved V gene, and the reason for the others is unknown. Recorded for this sample are 150,000 to 200,000 clones; more than 75% of them occurred a single time. The ten largest clones represent roughly 26% of the sample. This sample's time point label indicates: about 28 days (+/-7) after the second vaccine dose. This specimen consisted of peripheral blood, obtained 28 days after the second AZD1222 dose. These receptors originate from an adult who received the AZD1222 COVID-19 vaccine.

In DNA, the CDR3 is TGTGCCAGCAGCGTAGGACAGGGGTGGGTCGAGCAGTACTTC. This codes for CASSVGQGWVEQYF. The V and J genes are TRBV9 and TRBJ2-7, with 8 bases matching TRBD1. Germline values: CDR1 SGDLS, CDR2 YYNGEE. The CDR3 is 14 residues long. The J segment lost 6 bases and the V segment lost 0 bases, leaving 5 bases of the junction unmatched.

V gene TRBV6-5 combines with J gene TRBJ2-2; 9 positions match TRBD1. The length of the CDR3 is 14 residues. Germline V CDR1 and CDR2: MNHEY, SVGAGI. The junction had 8 bases not matched to a gene; V was cut back by 8 bases and J by 7 bases. Here the CDR3 reads CASGQQGAVGELFF. The DNA for the CDR3 is TGTGCCAGCGGCCAACAGGGGGCGGTCGGGGAGCTGTTTTTT.

V gene TRBV11-2 combines with J gene TRBJ2-7; D unresolved. Germline-derived CDR1 and CDR2 are SGHAT and FQNNGV. With 1 base removed from V and 2 bases from J, the gap between germline ends came to 6 bases. This CDR3 is 13 amino acids long. CDR3 sequence (DNA): TGTGCCAGCAGCTTAGCAGCCCCCTACGAGCAGTACTTC. Translated: CASSLAAPYEQYF.

This clone occurred once. This chain joins TRBV28 and TRBJ1-5; D call uncertain. The CDR3 spans 16 residues. CDR1 and CDR2 (germline): MDHEN, SYDVKM. With 3 bases removed from V and 0 bases from J, the gap between germline ends came to 12 bases. CDR3 bases: TGTGCCAGCAGTTTTGGGGTTCGTGGTAGCAATCAGCCCCAGCATTTT. It encodes CASSFGVRGSNQPQHF.

This chain links TRBV28 with TRBJ1-1, with D unresolved. The CDR3 consists of 11 residues. The germline gives CDR1 MDHEN, CDR2 SYDVKM. The CDR3 nucleotides read TGTGCGAGCTCCGGGGTTTTGCAGGCTTTCTTT. It translates to CASSGVLQAFF.

This chain uses TRBV2 with TRBJ2-1; no firm D call. The V gene's germline CDR1 is SNHLY and CDR2 FYNNEI. Trimming removed 6 bases from V and 0 bases from J, with 9 bases in between. The CDR3 is made up of 14 amino acids. In DNA, the CDR3 is TGTGCCAGCAGGGTCATGAGCTCCTACAATGAGCAGTTCTTC. This codes for CASRVMSSYNEQFF.

The V call is TRBV7-8, the J call TRBJ2-1, with D unresolved. Germline lookup yields CDR1 SGHVS and CDR2 FQNEAQ. The V and J ends lost 1 base and 6 bases respectively, with 7 bases between them. The CDR3 totals 13 residues. CDR3 residues: CASSLGGPNEQFF. The CDR3 nucleotides are TGTGCCAGCAGCTTAGGTGGCCCCAATGAGCAGTTCTTC.

The rearrangement links TRBV18 to TRBJ1-5, with 10 bases lining up with TRBD1. CDR3 length: 19 residues. Trimming took 1 base from V and 0 from J; bases not matched to a gene: 9. CDR1 is KGHSH and CDR2 is LQKENI in the germline V gene. The CDR3 nucleotides are TGTGCCAGCTCACCACTGTTAGACAGGGGGCCCCATAGCAATCAGCCCCAGCATTTT. Protein product: CASSPLLDRGPHSNQPQHF.

V and J are TRBV6-2 or TRBV6-3 and TRBJ1-2; TRBD1 matches 7 bases. The germline gives CDR1 MNHEY, CDR2 SVGEGT. V lost 2 bases, J lost 2 bases, and 5 bases stayed unmatched. The CDR3 is made up of 15 amino acids. The CDR3 loop reads CASSYLLQGNYGYTF. The DNA for the CDR3 is TGTGCCAGCAGTTACCTTCTACAGGGGAACTATGGCTACACCTTC.

The chain is built from TRBV7-3 and TRBJ2-2; D ambiguous. CDR1 is SGHTA, CDR2 FQGTGA, per germline. CDR3 size: 16 residues. The V end was cut by 5 bases, the J end by 4 bases, with 17 bases between. CDR3 DNA sequence: TGTGCCAGCAGCCCCTTCGCGGATCGGGCCACCGGGGAGCTGTTTTTT. Protein: CASSPFADRATGELFF.

The chain combines TRBV28 with TRBJ2-7; D uncertain. V gave up 5 bases and J gave up 0 bases, with 14 bases separating them. The germline V gene has CDR1 MDHEN and CDR2 SYDVKM. The CDR3 has 15 amino acids. The chain's CDR3 is CASSPRSPISYEQYF. The DNA of the CDR3 is TGTGCCAGCAGTCCCCGATCCCCTATCTCCTACGAGCAGTACTTC.

The chain couples TRBV28 to TRBJ2-7, with 9 positions matching TRBD1. CDR3 length: 12 amino acids. Germline-derived CDR1 and CDR2 are MDHEN and SYDVKM. The trim removed 9 bases at V and 7 bases at J, leaving 7 bases unmatched. CDR3 sequence reads: CASRQGVKEQYF. CDR3 in DNA: TGTGCCAGTAGACAGGGGGTAAAGGAGCAGTACTTC. The full variable domain, rest sourced from reference TRBV28 and TRBJ2-7, is DVKVTQSSRYLVKRTGEKVFLECVQDMDHENMFWYRQDPGLGLRLIYFSYDVKMKEKGDIPEGYSVSREKKERFSLILESASTNQTSMYLCASRQGVKEQYFGPGTRLTVT.

The V and J genes are TRBV6-4 and TRBJ2-1; TRBD2 aligns across 14 bases. CDR1 MRHNA and CDR2 SNTAGT come from the germline V gene. The length of the CDR3 is 17 residues. Germline trimming cut 1 base from V and 4 bases from J; bases unmatched to any gene: 3. CDR3 amino acids: CASSDYGTSGSYNEQFF. The CDR3 DNA sequence: TGTGCCAGCAGTGACTATGGGACTAGCGGGAGTTACAATGAGCAGTTCTTC.

The chain is built from TRBV5-6 and TRBJ2-5; D might be TRBD2 (5 bases). The CDR3 covers 13 residues. CDR1 SGHDT and CDR2 YYEEEE come from the germline V gene. Trimming removed 2 bases from V and 4 bases from J, with 9 bases in between. DNA for the CDR3: TGTGCCAGCAGCTTAGGAGGATTAGAGACCCAGTACTTC. This translates into CASSLGGLETQYF.

J is TRBJ2-1 and V is TRBV21-1; TRBD2 reflects the table's D call only, with no check against the DNA. TRBV21-1 is a recognized pseudogene. The CDR3 runs 15 residues. The DNA for the CDR3 is TGTGCCAGCAGCAAAGCTGGAGGCTCCTACAATGAGCAGTTCTTC. This sequence encodes CASSKAGGSYNEQFF.

On this clone itself: The junction departs from the called germline gene at one end, perhaps through a read error. The chain combines TRBV7-7 with TRBJ2-3; 8 nucleotides match TRBD1. The CDR3 extends over 14 amino acids. Germline V gives CDR1 SSHAT, CDR2 FNYEAQ (reference sequence). The CDR3 sequence is CASSRTGTGDTQYF. In DNA form, the CDR3 reads TGTGCTAGCAGCCGGACAGGGACGGGGGATACGCAGTATTTT. The variable domain in full, with the rest retrieved from reference TRBV7-7 and TRBJ2-3, is GAGVSQSPRYKVTKRGQDVTLRCDPISSHATLYWYQQALGQGPEFLTYFNYEAQPDKSGLPSDRFSAERPEGSISTLTIQRTEQRDSAMYRCASSRTGTGDTQYFGPGTRLTVL.

The genes are TRBV5-1 and TRBJ2-2; D is possibly TRBD1 (6 bases). The germline CDR1 and CDR2 sequences are SGHRS and YFSETQ. The CDR3 covers 16 residues. Trimming shortened V by 2 bases and J by 3 bases, and 14 bases separated the two germline ends. CDR3 residues: CASSFTGNRDTGELFF. In nucleotides, the CDR3 is TGCGCCAGCAGCTTTACAGGGAATAGAGACACCGGGGAGCTGTTTTTT.

The chain employs TRBV9 and TRBJ2-3, with D possibly being TRBD1 (5 bases). Trimming took off 2 bases at V and 2 bases at J, with 15 bases between the two ends. The CDR3 runs 16 residues. From germline, CDR1 is SGDLS and CDR2 YYNGEE. CDR3 coding DNA: TGTGCCAGCAGCGTCCTAGGGGCCTCCCCCACAGATACGCAGTATTTT. Translating it yields CASSVLGASPTDTQYF.

The chain links TRBV11-3 to TRBJ2-3, with 10 bases matching TRBD1. Germline V gene data show CDR1 as SGHNT and CDR2 as YENEEA. This CDR3 comprises 17 residues. V was clipped by 0 bases and J by 1 base; unmatched bases: 4. The CDR3: CASSLEVGTGGTDTQYF. The CDR3 DNA reads TGTGCCAGCAGCTTAGAGGTTGGGACAGGGGGCACAGATACGCAGTATTTT.

V gene TRBV9 combines with J gene TRBJ2-3; tentative D call: TRBD1 (5 bases). The CDR3 contains 14 residues. The germline V and J ends were trimmed by 0 bases and 4 bases, with 9 bases remaining between them. Germline assignment: CDR1 SGDLS and CDR2 YYNGEE. The CDR3 DNA sequence: TGTGCCAGCAGCGTAGCACAGGCATCAGATACGCAGTATTTT. Protein: CASSVAQASDTQYF. The whole variable domain, remainder taken from reference TRBV9 and TRBJ2-3, is DSGVTQTPKHLITATGQRVTLRCSPRSGDLSVYWYQQSLDQGLQFLIQYYNGEERAKGNILERFSAQQFPDLHSELNLSSLELGDSALYFCASSVAQASDTQYFGPGTRLTVL.

The V call is TRBV7-3, the J call TRBJ2-2; TRBD2 is a possible D gene (6 bases). Germline CDR1 reads SGHTA; CDR2 reads FQGTGA. The CDR3 sequence is 13 residues long. Trimming took off 2 bases at V and 6 bases at J, with 7 bases between the two ends. The chain's CDR3 is CASSLPGAGELFF. CDR3 in DNA: TGTGCCAGCAGCTTACCGGGGGCCGGGGAGCTGTTTTTT.

This chain connects TRBV10-3 to TRBJ2-5, with 8 nucleotides matching TRBD2. Germline lookup yields CDR1 ENHRY and CDR2 SYGVKD. The ends lost 6 bases at V and 4 bases at J; junction bases unmatched: 7. The CDR3 covers 14 residues. The CDR3 reads CAIRAGALPETQYF. The DNA for the CDR3 is TGTGCCATCAGAGCGGGAGCGCTTCCAGAGACCCAGTACTTC.

The chain links TRBV6-5 to TRBJ1-5; 7 bases line up with TRBD1. This CDR3 contains 14 residues. J was trimmed by 5 bases and V by 4 bases; bases with no gene match: 5. Germline lookup yields CDR1 MNHEY and CDR2 SVGAGI. For the CDR3, the DNA is TGTGCCAGCAGTTTCCGACAGGGAGATCAGCCCCAGCATTTT. Amino acids: CASSFRQGDQPQHF.

The V call is TRBV10-3, the J call TRBJ2-2; the D gene is possibly TRBD1 (5 bases). The CDR3 runs to 13 residues. Trimming removed 3 bases from V and 6 bases from J, with 8 bases in between. Germline V gene data show CDR1 as ENHRY and CDR2 as SYGVKD. CDR3 loop: CAISDQGSGELFF. The CDR3, as DNA: TGTGCCATCAGTGACCAGGGATCCGGGGAGCTGTTTTTT.

The rearrangement joins TRBV19 to TRBJ2-2; 9 bases are a match to TRBD2. Germline V gene lookup returns CDR1 LNHDA and CDR2 SQIVND (reference sequence). The V and J ends lost 6 bases and 5 bases, in that order; junction bases with no gene match: 7. CDR3 length equals 15 residues. The CDR3 nucleotides read TGTGCCAGTAGGAGTAGCGGGAGAGGGACCGGGGAGCTGTTTTTT. As protein: CASRSSGRGTGELFF.

The V call is TRBV6-4, the J call TRBJ1-1, with D tentatively TRBD1 (6 bases). Germline V gene data show CDR1 as MRHNA and CDR2 as SNTAGT. V dropped 5 bases and J dropped 11 bases, with 18 bases sitting between them. This CDR3 contains 13 residues. The CDR3 sequence is CASSNYDRSEAFF. CDR3 coding DNA: TGTGCCAGCAGTAATTACGACAGGAGCGAGGCTTTCTTT.